The clone carrying this T cell receptor (beta chain) was counted many times. Time point meaning: newly diagnosed GD, antithyroid drugs for less than 3 months. From PBMCs, RNA was extracted and then used to make the TCR library. Germline V CDR1 and CDR2: MNHEY, SMNVEV (reference sequence). Trimming at V came to 6 bases and at J to 5 bases, leaving 4 bases not matched to a gene. The CDR3 runs 13 residues. These data are taken from a study of regulatory T cells in long-lasting Graves disease. In building TCR beta libraries, iRepertoire HTBI primers were used together with Arm-PCR of CDR3 regions. TCRdb analysed the multiplex PCR reads with MiXCR anew, one entry per CDR3 protein. The sample lists some 250,000 distinct CDR3 sequences; around a sixth were seen once. The data were also submitted as part of a second study, on T cells in Graves' hyperthyroidism and ophthalmopathy.

The TCR originated in a woman aged 25 to 39 with Graves disease. This chain uses TRBV27 with TRBJ1-2; 9 bases map to TRBD1. The source material was peripheral blood mononuclear cells (PBMCs), sampled at new diagnosis, from a patient treated with antithyroid drugs. Written as DNA, the CDR3 is TGTGCCAGCAGCTCAGACAGGGGGTATGGCTACACCTTC. It translates to CASSSDRGYGYTF.